This T cell receptor (beta chain) was captured by sequencing in a study of CD8 T cells in ankylosing spondylitis listed by TCRdb under 2017. A note on the overall study: T cell receptor beta repertoires were profiled in healthy donors and ankylosing spondylitis patients so that disease-linked TCR variants could be found. The whole study cohort included under 140 healthy donors and 25 ankylosing spondylitis patients. Peripheral blood was sampled, and synovial fluid was also collected from ankylosing spondylitis patients.

CDR1 and CDR2 were assigned from the germline V gene as SGDLS and YYNGEE. At the junction V is shortened by 3 bases and J by 1 base, with 17 bases in between. The CDR3 has 18 amino acids, counting the end cysteine and phenylalanine. The DNA shown is the 54-base CDR3, in frame from base 1. Reads for this sample came from an Illumina HiSeq 2500. TCR beta libraries were prepared by quantitative 5'-RACE with molecular barcodes. Per the original workflow: To identify disease-linked TCR variants, a new computational method was used, one built on a probabilistic model of VDJ rearrangement. TCRdb cleaned the public reads at Q25 with fastp, built clones with MiXCR and kept in-frame beta chains. Every CDR3 protein is listed once, alongside the most common genes and DNA of its rows. The V and J calls follow TCRdb's processing rather than the paper's. For this sample there are about 39,000 distinct CDR3 sequences; over 3.5% appear just once. The ten largest clonotypes hold roughly 4% of the sample.

The paper as a whole reports these results and caveats: Blood from ankylosing spondylitis patients appeared to be characterized by a TCR beta motif made up of under ten highly homologous amino acid variants. According to the report, matched synovial fluid samples from ankylosing spondylitis patients were significantly enriched for the disease-linked clones. Some of the motif variants had been reported before in the synovial fluid and blood of reactive arthritis patients, a finding that suggests common disease-initiation mechanisms. A CD8+ phenotype was shown by the disease-linked clones, which were found at relatively low frequencies in peripheral blood.

This clonotype was counted ten times or more. Its antigen is unknown. No base quality values were provided; no much bigger clone lies one nucleotide off. The receptor's source is a female donor with ankylosing spondylitis or in good health (not recorded which). The sequence links TRBV9 to TRBJ2-6, with TRBD1 perhaps the D gene, on 6 matching bases. The sequencing input was blood, either unsorted or a sorted T cell fraction (not recorded which). For the CDR3, the sequence is CASSGSSRGKSGANVLTF. The DNA is as follows: TGTGCCAGCAGCGGAAGTTCAAGGGGGAAGTCTGGGGCCAACGTCCTGACTTTC.